This T cell receptor beta chain was captured by sequencing in a study of post-analysis software for immune sequencing data. Unique molecular identifiers were built into the TCR beta cDNA libraries. TCRdb analysed the PCR reads with MiXCR anew, one entry per CDR3 protein. Of hundreds of thousands of distinct CDR3 sequences in the sample, around 60% are singletons; the top ten hold approximately 11%. Overall study findings and caveats: When patients were compared with controls, a handful of TRBV segments were more frequent, TRBV5-6, TRBV5-1 and TRBV20-1 among them.

With respect to this clonotype: The antigen is not known.

This CDR3 has 14 amino acids. The germline CDR1 and CDR2 sequences are DFQATT and SNEGSKA (reference sequence). With V trimmed by 5 bases and J by 9 bases, 9 bases remained unmatched. The TCR was taken from a girl under 10 years old with multiple sclerosis. Sequences were obtained from blood. The chain is built from TRBV20-1 and TRBJ2-1; 11 positions agree with TRBD2. CDR3 sequence: CSAPYSGRAGEQFF. CDR3 bases: TGCAGTGCTCCTTATAGCGGGAGGGCGGGTGAGCAGTTCTTC.